Listed below are T cell receptor beta chains from one sample, sequenced in a study of blood T cell repertoires in COVID-19. Repertoires were generated with immunoSEQ multiplex PCR, while TCRdb's copy carries only in-frame clones and drops some. The sample records some 39,000 clones, 90% to 95% being singletons. The material sequenced was peripheral blood. These receptors originate from a human donor in a cohort sampled during active COVID-19. Each CDR3 is given with its conserved first and last residue. The D gene is left open where the match is weak. Size is omitted from some rows. Given values are once, few, many or a class for expanded clones.

TRBV6-2/TRBV6-3	-	TRBJ2-7	-	CASSFSYEQYF	TGTGCCAGCAGTTTCAGCTACGAGCAGTACTTC
TRBV10-3	TRBD2	TRBJ2-7	-	CAIKPSGGTSGSNEQYF	TGTGCCATCAAACCCTCGGGGGGGACTAGCGGGAGCAACGAGCAGTACTTC
TRBV11-2	TRBD2	TRBJ2-2	-	CASSLVSGLAGNAGELFF	TGTGCCAGCAGCTTAGTTTCGGGTCTAGCGGGAAACGCCGGGGAGCTGTTTTTT
TRBV7-8	-	TRBJ2-7	-	CASSSPGVAAHEQYF	TGTGCCAGCAGCTCACCCGGAGTGGCCGCCCACGAGCAGTACTTC
TRBV4-1	-	TRBJ2-3	-	CASSPRTGDRADTQYF	TGCGCCAGCAGCCCCCGTACCGGGGATCGTGCAGATACGCAGTATTTT
TRBV18	-	TRBJ1-4	-	CASSSQGTNEKLFF	TGTGCCAGCTCATCTCAGGGCACTAATGAAAAACTGTTTTTT
TRBV6-6	TRBD1	TRBJ1-6	once	CASSPQEGTGYNSPLHF	TGTGCCAGCAGTCCGCAAGAGGGGACAGGGTATAATTCACCCCTCCACTTT
TRBV2	-	TRBJ1-1	once	CAGGDSPNTEAFF	TGTGCCGGGGGGGACTCCCCGAACACTGAAGCTTTCTTT
TRBV4-2	TRBD1	TRBJ1-4	-	CASSQAGTVNHNEKLFF	TGTGCCAGCAGCCAAGCCGGGACAGTAAATCACAATGAAAAACTGTTTTTT
TRBV4-2	-	TRBJ2-2	-	CASSQDRHRGGRTGELFF	TGTGCCAGCAGCCAGGATCGCCACAGGGGGGGGAGGACCGGGGAGCTGTTTTTT
TRBV21-1	-	TRBJ1-6	medium-sized	CASSEDRAGGLNSPLHF	TGTGCCAGCAGCGAAGACAGGGCCGGCGGGCTAAATTCACCCCTCCACTTT
TRBV18	TRBD1	TRBJ2-3	-	CASSGQEMPDTQYF	TGTGCCAGCTCCGGACAGGAAATGCCAGATACGCAGTATTTT
TRBV5-1	-	TRBJ1-4	-	CASSWRGGVSEKLFF	TGCGCCAGCAGCTGGAGGGGGGGAGTGAGTGAAAAACTGTTTTTT
TRBV3-1/TRBV3-2	-	TRBJ1-1	-	CASSQEGGFEAFF	TGTGCCAGCAGCCAAGAGGGAGGCTTTGAAGCTTTCTTT
TRBV4-3	-	TRBJ2-6	once	CASSQGARSHSGANVLTF	TGCGCCAGCAGCCAAGGGGCCAGAAGCCACTCTGGGGCCAACGTCCTGACTTTC
TRBV4-3	-	TRBJ2-1	-	CASSQDALAGTQGEQFF	TGCGCCAGCAGCCAAGATGCCCTAGCCGGCACTCAAGGTGAGCAGTTCTTC
TRBV6-2/TRBV6-3	-	TRBJ1-5	few	CASSYYRNQPQHF	TGTGCCAGCAGTTATTACAGAAATCAGCCCCAGCATTTT
TRBV6-2/TRBV6-3	TRBD2	TRBJ2-1	-	CASSYPLLAYRPDPWVEQFF	TGTGCCAGCAGTTACCCCCTACTAGCGTACCGCCCAGATCCCTGGGTCGAGCAGTTCTTC
TRBV28	-	TRBJ1-5	-	CASRGGGSNQPQHF	TGTGCCAGCAGGGGCGGGGGGAGCAATCAGCCCCAGCATTTT
TRBV27	TRBD1	TRBJ2-1	-	CASSYRDRVGEQFF	TGTGCCAGCAGTTACAGGGACAGGGTGGGTGAGCAGTTCTTC
TRBV4-1	TRBD1	TRBJ1-1	-	CASSQPTGVDTEAFF	TGCGCCAGCAGCCAACCCACAGGGGTGGATACTGAAGCTTTCTTT
TRBV3-1/TRBV3-2	-	TRBJ1-1	once	CASSQDGRNTEAFF	TGTGCCAGCAGCCAAGACGGTCGGAACACTGAAGCTTTCTTT
TRBV9	-	TRBJ2-2	-	CASSVGETGELFF	TGTGCCAGCAGCGTAGGTGAGACCGGGGAGCTGTTTTTT
TRBV28	TRBD2	TRBJ2-3	-	CASSTHPGGGKDTQYF	TGTGCCAGCAGTACCCATCCGGGGGGGGGCAAGGATACGCAGTATTTT
TRBV7-9	-	TRBJ1-4	-	CASSFGGNEKLFF	TGTGCCAGCAGCTTCGGGGGAAATGAAAAACTGTTTTTT
TRBV27	-	TRBJ1-2	-	CASSLSTGSWDGYTF	TGTGCCAGCAGTTTAAGTACGGGGTCGTGGGATGGCTACACCTTC
TRBV25-1	TRBD2	TRBJ2-3	-	CASSEYFSGGALDTQYF	TGTGCCAGCAGTGAATATTTTAGCGGGGGGGCATTAGATACGCAGTATTTT
TRBV9	-	TRBJ2-6	-	CASSPQGTSSGANVLTF	TGTGCCAGCAGCCCCCAAGGGACTTCCTCTGGGGCCAACGTCCTGACTTTC
TRBV15	-	TRBJ1-1	-	CATSRLPTVGLNTEAFF	TGTGCCACCAGCAGACTACCCACAGTGGGGCTAAACACTGAAGCTTTCTTT
TRBV7-9	TRBD1	TRBJ2-3	-	CASSLGQGGTDTQYF	TGTGCCAGCAGCTTGGGACAGGGGGGCACAGATACGCAGTATTTT
TRBV5-1	-	TRBJ1-6	-	CASSLEYREFFNSPLHF	TGCGCCAGCAGCTTGGAATACCGGGAATTCTTTAATTCACCCCTCCACTTT
TRBV29-1	TRBD2	TRBJ2-3	-	CSVEGQRGAHTDTQYF	TGCAGCGTTGAAGGACAGCGGGGGGCCCACACAGATACGCAGTATTTT
TRBV5-3	-	TRBJ2-5	once	CARSLQHTRQRRSQETQYF	TGTGCCAGAAGCTTGCAGCACACCCGGCAGCGGCGGTCGCAAGAGACCCAGTACTTC
TRBV9	TRBD1	TRBJ1-6	-	CASSEGDSYSSYNSPLHF	TGTGCCAGCAGCGAGGGGGACAGCTACAGCTCCTATAATTCACCCCTCCACTTT
TRBV14	-	TRBJ2-3	-	CASSHQGYTQYF	TGTGCCAGCAGCCATCAGGGGTATACGCAGTATTTT
TRBV6-4	TRBD1	TRBJ1-2	-	CASNGTGTGVYGYTF	TGTGCCAGCAATGGAACCGGGACAGGAGTTTATGGCTACACCTTC
TRBV6-5	TRBD2	TRBJ2-7	-	CASSGGWGDPYEQYF	TGTGCCAGCAGCGGGGGGTGGGGGGACCCCTACGAGCAGTACTTC
TRBV6-6	-	TRBJ2-1	-	CASRGRAGSSYNEQFF	TGTGCCAGCAGAGGTCGGGCGGGGAGCTCCTACAATGAGCAGTTCTTC
TRBV7-8	-	TRBJ2-3	-	CASSPQWRGDTDTQYF	TGTGCCAGCAGCCCCCAGTGGCGGGGAGACACAGATACGCAGTATTTT
TRBV5-8	TRBD1	TRBJ2-5	-	CASSLAQGNQETQYF	TGTGCCAGCAGCTTGGCACAGGGGAATCAAGAGACCCAGTACTTC
TRBV19	TRBD1	TRBJ2-3	-	CASSSRLWDRGLHTDTQYF	TGTGCCAGTAGTTCCCGACTCTGGGACAGGGGGCTGCATACAGATACGCAGTATTTT
TRBV7-9	TRBD1	TRBJ1-3	-	CASSTEGQGSGNTIYF	TGTGCCAGCAGCACCGAAGGACAGGGATCTGGAAACACCATATATTTT
TRBV18	-	TRBJ1-4	-	CASSASYTTRAYATNEKLFF	TGTGCCAGCTCAGCATCCTACACAACGAGGGCCTATGCAACTAATGAAAAACTGTTTTTT
TRBV12-3/TRBV12-4	-	TRBJ2-2	-	CASSTRAGELFF	TGTGCCAGCAGTACCCGAGCCGGGGAGCTGTTTTTT
TRBV4-2	TRBD2	TRBJ2-7	-	CASSQGASGSPEQYF	TGTGCCAGCAGCCAAGGGGCTAGCGGGAGTCCCGAGCAGTACTTC
TRBV7-2	-	TRBJ2-3	-	CASSLSGTRTDTQYF	TGTGCCAGCAGCTTAAGCGGCACTCGCACAGATACGCAGTATTTT
TRBV7-2	TRBD1	TRBJ1-1	-	CASSPRTGRDTEAFF	TGTGCCAGCAGCCCCCGGACAGGGCGGGACACTGAAGCTTTCTTT
TRBV30	-	TRBJ1-2	few	CAWSVSGVGLYGYTF	TGTGCCTGGAGTGTCTCGGGGGTTGGGCTCTATGGCTACACCTTC
TRBV6-5	TRBD1	TRBJ1-1	-	CASRDRGYTEAFF	TGTGCCAGCCGGGACAGGGGGTATACTGAAGCTTTCTTT
TRBV27	-	TRBJ1-1	once	CASSLLVNTEAFF	TGTGCCAGCAGTTTATTAGTGAACACTGAAGCTTTCTTT
TRBV4-1	TRBD2	TRBJ2-3	-	CASSQTLAERSYTQYF	TGCGCCAGCAGCCAAACCCTAGCGGAAAGAAGTTATACGCAGTATTTT
TRBV5-1	TRBD1	TRBJ1-2	-	CASSPARTGGLDGYTF	TGCGCCAGCAGCCCCGCCCGGACAGGGGGCTTGGATGGCTACACCTTC
TRBV4-1	TRBD2	TRBJ2-7	-	CASSPGSGRAGYEQYF	TGCGCCAGCAGCCCAGGCAGCGGGAGGGCCGGGTACGAGCAGTACTTC
TRBV5-1	-	TRBJ1-3	-	CASSEQGLASGNTIYF	TGCGCCAGCAGCGAACAGGGTTTAGCCTCTGGAAACACCATATATTTT
TRBV6-2/TRBV6-3	TRBD1	TRBJ1-3	-	CASSYGTGRLSGNTIYF	TGTGCCAGCAGTTACGGGACAGGTCGCCTCTCTGGAAACACCATATATTTT
TRBV5-1	-	TRBJ2-2	-	CASSLSPGNTGELFF	TGCGCCAGCAGCTTGTCCCCGGGGAACACCGGGGAGCTGTTTTTT
TRBV4-2	-	TRBJ1-3	once	CASSGRQDGSGNTIYF	TGTGCCAGCAGCGGTCGACAGGACGGCTCTGGAAACACCATATATTTT
TRBV6-2/TRBV6-3	TRBD2	TRBJ2-3	-	CASSYSGLAEFRGTDTQYF	TGTGCCAGCAGTTACTCTGGACTAGCGGAATTTCGGGGCACAGATACGCAGTATTTT
TRBV25-1	-	TRBJ1-2	few	CASHGLGAGDGYTF	TGTGCCAGCCATGGTTTGGGGGCTGGGGACGGCTACACCTTC